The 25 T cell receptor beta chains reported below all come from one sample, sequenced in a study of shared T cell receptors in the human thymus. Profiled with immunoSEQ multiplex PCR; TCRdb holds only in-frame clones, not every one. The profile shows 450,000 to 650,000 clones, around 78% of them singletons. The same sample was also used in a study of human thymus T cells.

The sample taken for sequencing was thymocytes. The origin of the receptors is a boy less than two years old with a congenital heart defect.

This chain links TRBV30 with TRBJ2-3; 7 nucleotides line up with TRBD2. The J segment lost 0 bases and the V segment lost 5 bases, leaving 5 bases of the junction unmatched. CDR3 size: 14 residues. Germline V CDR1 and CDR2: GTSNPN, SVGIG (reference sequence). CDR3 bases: TGTGCCTGGGTACTAGCGAATAGCACAGATACGCAGTATTTT. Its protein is CAWVLANSTDTQYF.

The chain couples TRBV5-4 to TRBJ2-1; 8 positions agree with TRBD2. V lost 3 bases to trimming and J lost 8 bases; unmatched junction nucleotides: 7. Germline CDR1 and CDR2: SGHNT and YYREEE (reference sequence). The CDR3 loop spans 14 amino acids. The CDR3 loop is CASSWRGRSHEQFF. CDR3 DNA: TGTGCCAGCAGCTGGCGCGGGAGGTCTCATGAGCAGTTCTTC. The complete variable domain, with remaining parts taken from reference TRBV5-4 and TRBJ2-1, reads ETGVTQSPTHLIKTRGQQVTLRCSSQSGHNTVSWYQQALGQGPQFIFQYYREEENGRGNFPPRFSGLQFPNYSSELNVNALELDDSALYLCASSWRGRSHEQFFGPGTRLTVL.

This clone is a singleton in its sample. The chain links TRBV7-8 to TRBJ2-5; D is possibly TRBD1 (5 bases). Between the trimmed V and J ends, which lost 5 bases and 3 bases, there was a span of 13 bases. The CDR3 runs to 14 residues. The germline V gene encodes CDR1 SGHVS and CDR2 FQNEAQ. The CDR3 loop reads CASSRVPREETQYF. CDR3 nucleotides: TGTGCCAGCAGCCGTGTGCCCAGGGAAGAGACCCAGTACTTC.

The CDR3, as DNA: TGTGCCGGGACTAGCGGGAGCCCGCGGAAAAGGGAGCAGTACTTC. Translation: CAGTSGSPRKREQYF. The rearrangement links TRBV30 to TRBJ2-7, with TRBD2 matching 14 bases. J lost 7 bases, V lost 8 bases, and 13 bases had no gene match. Per germline, CDR1 GTSNPN and CDR2 SVGIG (reference sequence). The CDR3 contains 15 residues. Full variable domain (missing parts from reference TRBV30 and TRBJ2-7): SQTIHQWPATLVQPVGSPLSLECTVEGTSNPNLYWYRQAAGRGLQLLFYSVGIGQISSEVPQNLSASRPQDRQFILSSKKLLLSDSGFYLCAGTSGSPRKREQYFGPGTRLTVT.

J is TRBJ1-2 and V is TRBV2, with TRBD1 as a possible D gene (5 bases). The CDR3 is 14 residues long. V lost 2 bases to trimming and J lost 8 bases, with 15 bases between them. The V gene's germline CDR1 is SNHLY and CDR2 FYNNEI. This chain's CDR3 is CASSENVGGVGYTF. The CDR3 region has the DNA TGTGCCAGCAGTGAAAACGTGGGGGGGGTCGGCTACACCTTC.

CDR3 region: CATSRAMVVPSGTPRGDTQYF. Here the CDR3 DNA reads TGTGCCACCAGCAGAGCAATGGTGGTTCCTAGCGGGACGCCCAGGGGGGATACGCAGTATTTT. J is TRBJ2-3 and V is TRBV15; 9 bases are a match to TRBD2. Germline trimming cut 1 base from V and 6 bases from J; bases unmatched to any gene: 23. CDR3 size: 21 residues. Germline loops: CDR1 LNHNV, CDR2 YYDKDF (reference sequence).

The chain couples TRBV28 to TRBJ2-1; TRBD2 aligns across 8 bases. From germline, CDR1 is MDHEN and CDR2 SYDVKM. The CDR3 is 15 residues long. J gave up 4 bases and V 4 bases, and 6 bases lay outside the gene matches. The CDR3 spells CASSCKREWYNEQFF. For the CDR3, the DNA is TGTGCCAGCAGTTGCAAGCGGGAGTGGTACAATGAGCAGTTCTTC.

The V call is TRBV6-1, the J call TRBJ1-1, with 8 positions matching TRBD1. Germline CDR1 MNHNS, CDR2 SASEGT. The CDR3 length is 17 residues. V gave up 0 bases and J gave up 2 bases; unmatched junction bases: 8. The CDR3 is CASSEASRQGRNTEAFF. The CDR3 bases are TGTGCCAGCAGTGAAGCATCCCGACAGGGGCGAAACACTGAAGCTTTCTTT.

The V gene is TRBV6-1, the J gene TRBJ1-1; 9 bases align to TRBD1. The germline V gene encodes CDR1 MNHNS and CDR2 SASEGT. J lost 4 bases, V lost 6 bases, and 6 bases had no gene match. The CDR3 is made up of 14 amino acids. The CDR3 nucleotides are TGTGCCAGCAGATTCCGGGACAGGGTCACTGAAGCTTTCTTT. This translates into CASRFRDRVTEAFF.

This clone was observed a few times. The CDR3 DNA reads TGTGCCACCGAGGGATCCTCAGGGCTAGCGGGAGTCCCCCTCGAGCAGTACTTC. Translating it yields CATEGSSGLAGVPLEQYF. This chain uses TRBV10-3 with TRBJ2-7; TRBD2 aligns across 10 bases. After removal of 10 bases from V and 6 bases from J, the junction contained 24 bases not matched to a gene. The CDR3 covers 18 residues. Germline V gene lookup returns CDR1 ENHRY and CDR2 SYGVKD.

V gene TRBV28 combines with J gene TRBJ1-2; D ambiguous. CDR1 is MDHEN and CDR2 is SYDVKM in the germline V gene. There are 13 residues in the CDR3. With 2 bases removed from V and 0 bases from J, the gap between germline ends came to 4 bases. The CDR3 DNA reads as TGTGCCAGCAGTTTAACGGCTAACTATGGCTACACCTTC. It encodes CASSLTANYGYTF.

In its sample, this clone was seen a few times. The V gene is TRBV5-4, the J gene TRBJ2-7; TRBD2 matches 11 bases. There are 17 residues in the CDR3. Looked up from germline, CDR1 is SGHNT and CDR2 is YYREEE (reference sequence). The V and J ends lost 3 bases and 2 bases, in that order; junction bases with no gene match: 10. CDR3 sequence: CASSSDPLAGGPYEQYF. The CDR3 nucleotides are TGTGCCAGCAGCTCTGACCCGCTAGCGGGAGGTCCCTACGAGCAGTACTTC.

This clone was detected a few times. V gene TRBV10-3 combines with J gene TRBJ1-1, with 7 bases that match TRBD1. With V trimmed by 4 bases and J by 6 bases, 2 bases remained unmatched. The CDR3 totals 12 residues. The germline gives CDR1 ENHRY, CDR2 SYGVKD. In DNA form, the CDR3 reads TGTGCCATCAGTGGCGGACAGGCTGAAGCTTTCTTT. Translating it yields CAISGGQAEAFF.

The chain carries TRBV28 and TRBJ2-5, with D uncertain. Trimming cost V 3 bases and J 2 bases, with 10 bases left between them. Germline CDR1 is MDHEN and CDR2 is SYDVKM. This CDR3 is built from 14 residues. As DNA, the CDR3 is TGTGCCAGCAGTTTCGGTAAAGAACAAGAGACCCAGTACTTC. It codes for CASSFGKEQETQYF. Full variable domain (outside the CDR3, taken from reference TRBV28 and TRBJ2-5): DVKVTQSSRYLVKRTGEKVFLECVQDMDHENMFWYRQDPGLGLRLIYFSYDVKMKEKGDIPEGYSVSREKKERFSLILESASTNQTSMYLCASSFGKEQETQYFGPGTRLLVL.

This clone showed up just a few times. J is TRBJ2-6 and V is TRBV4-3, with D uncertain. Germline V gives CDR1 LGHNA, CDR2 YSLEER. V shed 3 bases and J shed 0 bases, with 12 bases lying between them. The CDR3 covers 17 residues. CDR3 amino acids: CASSHQTPSSGANVLTF. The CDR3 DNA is TGCGCCAGCAGCCACCAGACGCCTAGCTCTGGGGCCAACGTCCTGACTTTC.

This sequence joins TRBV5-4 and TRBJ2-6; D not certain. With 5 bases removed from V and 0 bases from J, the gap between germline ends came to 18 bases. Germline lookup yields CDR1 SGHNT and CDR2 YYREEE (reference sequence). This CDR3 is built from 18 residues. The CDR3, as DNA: TGTGCCAGCAGGGAAGAGGCGCGGCTATACTCTGGGGCCAACGTCCTGACTTTC. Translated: CASREEARLYSGANVLTF.

CDR3 nucleotide sequence: TGCAGCGTGGCGGGACTAGCGGAGTCCTACGAGCAGTACTTC. It encodes CSVAGLAESYEQYF. The chain is built from TRBV29-1 and TRBJ2-5; 11 nucleotides agree with TRBD2. TRBJ2-7 matches the DNA end more closely, so the J call is doubtful. The CDR3 spans 14 residues. Germline V gene sequence: CDR1 SQVTM, CDR2 ANQGSEA.

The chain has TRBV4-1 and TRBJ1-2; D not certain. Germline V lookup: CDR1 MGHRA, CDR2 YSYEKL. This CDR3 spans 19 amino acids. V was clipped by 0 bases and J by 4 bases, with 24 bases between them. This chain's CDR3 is CASSQDTPWEGGRGYGYTF. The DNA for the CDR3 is TGCGCCAGCAGCCAAGATACCCCGTGGGAGGGCGGTCGAGGCTATGGCTACACCTTC.

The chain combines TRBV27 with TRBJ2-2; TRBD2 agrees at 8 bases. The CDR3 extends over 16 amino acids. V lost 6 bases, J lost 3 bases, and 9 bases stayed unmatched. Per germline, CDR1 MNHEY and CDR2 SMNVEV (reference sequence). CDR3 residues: CASRRERESHTGELFF. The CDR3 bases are TGTGCCAGCAGACGTGAGCGGGAGTCTCACACCGGGGAGCTGTTTTTT.

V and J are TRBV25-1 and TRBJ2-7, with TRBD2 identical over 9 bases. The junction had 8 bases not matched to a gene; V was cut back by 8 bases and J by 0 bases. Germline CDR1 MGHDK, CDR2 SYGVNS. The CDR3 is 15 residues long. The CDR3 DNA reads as TGTGCCAGCTCCCCGCTAGCGGGACTCTCCTACGAGCAGTACTTC. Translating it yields CASSPLAGLSYEQYF.

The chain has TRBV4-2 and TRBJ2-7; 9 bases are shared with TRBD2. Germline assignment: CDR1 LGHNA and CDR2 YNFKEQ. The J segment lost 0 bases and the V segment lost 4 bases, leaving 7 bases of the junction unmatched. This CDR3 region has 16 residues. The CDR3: CASSPRLAEVSYEQYF. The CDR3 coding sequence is TGTGCCAGCAGCCCTAGACTAGCGGAGGTCTCCTACGAGCAGTACTTC.

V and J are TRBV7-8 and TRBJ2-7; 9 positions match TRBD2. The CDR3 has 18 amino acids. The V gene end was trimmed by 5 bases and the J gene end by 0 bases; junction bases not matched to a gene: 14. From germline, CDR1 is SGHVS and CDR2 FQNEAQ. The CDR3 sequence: CASSPGTSYRASSYEQYF. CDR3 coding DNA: TGTGCCAGCAGCCCTGGGACTAGCTATAGGGCAAGCTCCTACGAGCAGTACTTC. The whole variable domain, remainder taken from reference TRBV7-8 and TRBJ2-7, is GAGVSQSPRYKVAKRGQDVALRCDPISGHVSLFWYQQALGQGPEFLTYFQNEAQLDKSGLPSDRFFAERPEGSVSTLKIQRTQQEDSAVYLCASSPGTSYRASSYEQYFGPGTRLTVT.

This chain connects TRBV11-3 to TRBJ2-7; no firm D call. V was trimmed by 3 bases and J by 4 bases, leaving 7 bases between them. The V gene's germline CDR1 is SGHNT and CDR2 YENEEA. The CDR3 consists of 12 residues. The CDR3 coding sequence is TGTGCCAGCAGCTTGGCCGGGTACGAGCAGTACTTC. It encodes CASSLAGYEQYF.

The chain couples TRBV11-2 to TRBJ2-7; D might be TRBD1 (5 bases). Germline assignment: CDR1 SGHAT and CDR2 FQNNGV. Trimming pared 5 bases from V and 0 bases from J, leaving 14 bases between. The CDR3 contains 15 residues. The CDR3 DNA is TGTGCCAGCAGCCTCAGACAGACGAGCTCCTACGAGCAGTACTTC. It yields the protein CASSLRQTSSYEQYF.

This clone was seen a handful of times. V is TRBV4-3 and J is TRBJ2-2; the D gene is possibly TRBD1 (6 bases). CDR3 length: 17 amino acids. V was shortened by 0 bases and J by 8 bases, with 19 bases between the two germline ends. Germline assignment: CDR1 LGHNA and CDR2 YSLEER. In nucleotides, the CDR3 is TGCGCCAGCAGCCAAGACCTCTTTGGGGTAGGGACAGGGGAGCTGTTTTTT. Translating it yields CASSQDLFGVGTGELFF.